These 29 T cell receptor beta chains were all obtained from the same sample, sequenced in a study of shared clonotypes between healthy human individuals. Only in-frame clones appear in the TCRdb table, and some are missing; sequencing was by immunoSEQ multiplex PCR. This sample has roughly 2,500,000 clones, with 90% to 95% found just once. The specimen was naive CD4+ T cells from PBMCs. Subset defined: CD45RA+ positively selected. Source of these receptors: a man in his late teens or twenties in good health. Some clones in this sample may be carry-over from other donors' samples.

The chain combines TRBV7-3 with TRBJ2-1; 8 nucleotides match TRBD2. Germline assignment: CDR1 SGHTA and CDR2 FQGTGA. The CDR3 runs 13 residues. Losses at the gene ends were 4 bases for V and 8 bases for J; bases not matched to a gene: 4. CDR3 nucleotides: TGTGCCAGCAGCTCCGTCGGGGGGGATGAGCAGTTCTTC. Its protein is CASSSVGGDEQFF.

Only one count was recorded for this clone. The V and J genes are TRBV27 and TRBJ1-1; D gene unclear. The CDR3 loop spans 15 amino acids. CDR1 is MNHEY and CDR2 is SMNVEV in the germline V gene (reference sequence). Between the trimmed V and J ends, which lost 5 bases and 0 bases, there was a span of 13 bases. This chain's CDR3 is CASSTNRILNTEAFF. The CDR3 region has the DNA TGTGCCAGCAGTACCAATCGGATTCTGAACACTGAAGCTTTCTTT.

The V and J genes are TRBV2 and TRBJ2-1; perhaps TRBD2 as D (5 bases). The CDR3 covers 16 residues. V was clipped by 5 bases and J by 2 bases, with 16 bases between them. CDR1 is SNHLY and CDR2 is FYNNEI in the germline V gene. For the CDR3, the DNA is TGTGCCAGCAGTCCTGACGGGCTAGCCACCTACAATGAGCAGTTCTTC. This gives the protein CASSPDGLATYNEQFF.

CDR3 DNA sequence: TGCGCCAGCAGTCTACTTACCGGGACAGGGAGAGGGGATAGCAATCAGCCCCAGCATTTT. Its protein product is CASSLLTGTGRGDSNQPQHF. The chain has TRBV23-1 and TRBJ1-5; 9 positions agree with TRBD1. TRBV23-1 is treated as an ORF (open reading frame) with a function not yet certain. V shed 4 bases, J shed 0 bases, and the junction held 16 bases outside the gene matches. The CDR3 contains 20 residues.

V usage is TRBV10-3 and J usage is TRBJ2-7; D call uncertain. The V end lost 2 bases, the J end lost 12 bases, and 11 bases lay between the germline ends. The CDR3 runs to 11 residues. CDR1 is ENHRY, CDR2 SYGVKD, per germline. The CDR3 protein is CAISEGDFRYF. The CDR3, as DNA: TGTGCCATCAGTGAGGGGGATTTTCGGTACTTC.

The chain recombines TRBV25-1 with TRBJ1-4, with D perhaps TRBD1 (6 bases). Germline loops: CDR1 MGHDK, CDR2 SYGVNS. V lost 3 bases to trimming and J lost 8 bases, with 16 bases between them. The CDR3 is made up of 15 amino acids. Here the CDR3 DNA reads TGTGCCAGCAGTGATGTTCGGGGGGCTTGGGAAAAACTGTTTTTT. It translates to CASSDVRGAWEKLFF.

The J gene is TRBJ2-1, the V gene TRBV4-2; 9 bases are a match to TRBD2. After removal of 4 bases from V and 3 bases from J, the junction contained 4 bases not matched to a gene. The germline CDR1 and CDR2 sequences are LGHNA and YNFKEQ. The CDR3 loop spans 15 amino acids. CDR3 nucleotides: TGTGCCAGCAGCCCCGGGACTAGCAGCTACAATGAGCAGTTCTTC. Translation gives CASSPGTSSYNEQFF.

The chain employs TRBV9 and TRBJ2-3, with 15 bases that match TRBD2. The V gene's germline CDR1 is SGDLS and CDR2 YYNGEE. J lost 11 bases, V lost 0 bases, and 10 bases had no gene match. The CDR3 consists of 17 residues. The CDR3 is CASSVGPPGLAGGGQYF. CDR3 DNA sequence: TGTGCCAGCAGCGTAGGCCCACCGGGACTAGCGGGAGGTGGGCAGTATTTT.

The chain joins TRBV27 to TRBJ1-4; no reliable D call. This CDR3 has 14 amino acids. Per the germline V gene, CDR1 is MNHEY and CDR2 is SMNVEV (reference sequence). V was cut by 6 bases and J by 0 bases, with 8 bases left in between. Written as DNA, the CDR3 is TGTGCCAGCAGACTTAGAGCAACTAATGAAAAACTGTTTTTT. Translation: CASRLRATNEKLFF.

This chain joins TRBV18 and TRBJ2-1; 11 bases map to TRBD2. The germline CDR1 and CDR2 sequences are KGHSH and LQKENI. V was pared by 4 bases and J by 5 bases, with 10 bases of the junction left unmatched. This CDR3 spans 17 amino acids. CDR3: CASSRGTSGRPDNEQFF. CDR3 in DNA: TGTGCCAGCTCACGCGGGACTAGCGGTCGGCCGGACAATGAGCAGTTCTTC.

This rearrangement joins TRBV9 to TRBJ2-7; either TRBD1 or TRBD2 may supply D (5 bases each). The V and J ends lost 4 bases and 6 bases respectively, with 20 bases between them. Germline V gene sequence: CDR1 SGDLS, CDR2 YYNGEE. The CDR3 is 15 residues long. The CDR3: CASSRRDARTSEQYF. In DNA form, the CDR3 reads TGTGCCAGCAGCCGCAGGGACGCAAGGACGTCCGAGCAGTACTTC. Combining the CDR3 with reference TRBV9 and TRBJ2-7 gives the whole variable domain DSGVTQTPKHLITATGQRVTLRCSPRSGDLSVYWYQQSLDQGLQFLIQYYNGEERAKGNILERFSAQQFPDLHSELNLSSLELGDSALYFCASSRRDARTSEQYFGPGTRLTVT.

The V call is TRBV7-9, the J call TRBJ2-5, with D tentatively TRBD1 (6 bases). V was clipped by 1 base and J by 5 bases, with 14 bases between them. The CDR3 is 15 amino acids. CDR1 SEHNR and CDR2 FQNEAQ come from the germline V gene (reference sequence). CDR3 protein: CASSLGGQWAETQYF. CDR3 nucleotides: TGTGCCAGCAGCTTAGGTGGACAGTGGGCCGAGACCCAGTACTTC.

This chain uses TRBV5-6 with TRBJ2-2, with D perhaps matching TRBD1 (5 bases). The CDR3 totals 14 residues. Germline-derived CDR1 and CDR2 are SGHDT and YYEEEE. V lost 2 bases and J 6 bases, leaving 11 bases between the germline ends. CDR3 nucleotides: TGTGCCAGCAGCTTCGGTGGGGCTGCCGGGGAGCTGTTTTTT. Amino acids: CASSFGGAAGELFF.

CDR3 coding DNA: TGCGCCAGCAGCCTGGGGGTTGAAGACACTGAAGCTTTCTTT. Translating it yields CASSLGVEDTEAFF. J is TRBJ1-1 and V is TRBV5-1, with D tentatively TRBD1 (5 bases). CDR3 length: 14 amino acids. The V end lost 4 bases, the J end lost 3 bases, and 13 bases lay between the germline ends. Germline CDR1 and CDR2: SGHRS and YFSETQ.

V usage is TRBV30 and J usage is TRBJ1-3, with D unclear. The CDR3 is 14 amino acids. Trimming stripped 3 bases from V and 8 bases from J, with 17 bases between. CDR1 GTSNPN and CDR2 SVGIG come from the germline V gene (reference sequence). CDR3 sequence (DNA): TGTGCCTGGAGCCCCCTACCGGGCACGGACACCATATATTTT. This sequence encodes CAWSPLPGTDTIYF.

This clone was detected a few times. The chain couples TRBV19 to TRBJ2-7; perhaps TRBD1 as D (6 bases). Trimming took off 5 bases at V and 3 bases at J, with 17 bases between the two ends. The CDR3 contains 15 residues. Germline CDR1 reads LNHDA; CDR2 reads SQIVND (reference sequence). This CDR3 is CASSARADRSYEQYF. DNA of the CDR3: TGTGCCAGTAGTGCGAGGGCCGACAGGAGCTACGAGCAGTACTTC.

The chain recombines TRBV5-1 with TRBJ2-2, with TRBD1 matching 7 bases. V gave up 4 bases and J gave up 5 bases; unmatched junction bases: 5. This CDR3 region has 14 residues. Germline assignment: CDR1 SGHRS and CDR2 YFSETQ. CDR3 bases: TGCGCCAGCAGCCCGGGACAGAGAACCGGGGAGCTGTTTTTT. It is translated as CASSPGQRTGELFF.

The chain combines TRBV2 with TRBJ1-5; D gene uncertain. Germline V lookup: CDR1 SNHLY, CDR2 FYNNEI. This CDR3 spans 15 amino acids. V lost 4 bases, J lost 1 base, and 11 bases lay in between. In DNA form, the CDR3 reads TGTGCCAGCAGTGGGATCGGCGTAAGCAATCAGCCCCAGCATTTT. Encoded protein: CASSGIGVSNQPQHF.

V usage is TRBV6-1 and J usage is TRBJ1-6; the D is unclear. V lost 6 bases, J lost 8 bases, and 17 bases lay in between. CDR3 size: 15 residues. Germline CDR1 is MNHNS and CDR2 is SASEGT. The CDR3 is CASSGPGAVYSPLHF. The CDR3 bases are TGTGCCAGCAGCGGGCCGGGAGCAGTCTATTCACCCCTCCACTTT.

J is TRBJ1-4 and V is TRBV10-3, with D unclear. The V gene's germline CDR1 is ENHRY and CDR2 SYGVKD. The length of the CDR3 is 15 residues. The V and J ends lost 2 bases and 7 bases respectively, with 14 bases between them. CDR3 nucleotides: TGTGCCATCAGTGAGACTCTGGCGACGAGTGAAAAACTGTTTTTT. This encodes CAISETLATSEKLFF.

The chain couples TRBV14 to TRBJ1-1; 10 bases align to TRBD1. Germline CDR1 and CDR2: SGHDN and FVKESK. Trimming at V came to 1 base and at J to 5 bases, leaving 7 bases not matched to a gene. The CDR3 sequence is 16 residues long. This CDR3 reads CASSQGQGAWRTEAFF. In DNA, the CDR3 is TGTGCCAGCAGCCAAGGACAGGGGGCTTGGAGGACTGAAGCTTTCTTT.

This rearrangement joins TRBV19 to TRBJ1-1, with D maybe TRBD1 (5 bases). This CDR3 comprises 15 residues. Germline V lookup: CDR1 LNHDA, CDR2 SQIVND (reference sequence). V lost 1 base and J lost 1, with 10 bases in between. CDR3 residues: CASSIGGGANTEAFF. The DNA of the CDR3 is TGTGCCAGTAGTATAGGCGGAGGGGCGAACACTGAAGCTTTCTTT.

The V call is TRBV9, the J call TRBJ1-4, with D perhaps matching TRBD1 (6 bases). The CDR3 totals 14 residues. V was cut by 3 bases and J by 10 bases, with 16 bases left in between. Germline V gene data show CDR1 as SGDLS and CDR2 as YYNGEE. CDR3 nucleotides: TGTGCCAGCAGCGAGGGACATCCCGACGGAAAACTGTTTTTT. Its protein is CASSEGHPDGKLFF.

The V and J genes are TRBV6-1 and TRBJ2-7, with TRBD1 identical over 12 bases. V lost 1 base to trimming and J lost 2 bases; unmatched junction nucleotides: 15. Germline V gives CDR1 MNHNS, CDR2 SASEGT. The CDR3 totals 20 residues. This CDR3 is CASSEDKGTGGAGKAYEQYF. The CDR3 region has the DNA TGTGCCAGCAGTGAAGATAAGGGGACAGGGGGCGCGGGGAAGGCCTACGAGCAGTACTTC.

Comments on this clone: Additional DNA sequences in this sample encode the identical CDR3. The CDR3 bases are TGTGCCAGCTCACCTCAGGGAGACACTGAAGCTTTCTTT. Translating gives CASSPQGDTEAFF. The genes are TRBV18 and TRBJ1-1; weak D call: TRBD1 (5 bases). Trimming left V 3 bases short and J 3 bases short, with 8 bases between. Germline V lookup: CDR1 KGHSH, CDR2 LQKENI. CDR3 size: 13 residues.

The genes are TRBV14 and TRBJ2-1; D is unclear. Trimming removed 5 bases from V and 0 bases from J, with 8 bases in between. The CDR3 sequence is 14 residues long. Germline V gene lookup returns CDR1 SGHDN and CDR2 FVKESK. The CDR3 spells CASSGGVSYNEQFF. In nucleotides, the CDR3 is TGTGCCAGCAGCGGCGGAGTCTCCTACAATGAGCAGTTCTTC. The full variable domain, its missing parts supplied by reference TRBV14 and TRBJ2-1, is EAGVTQFPSHSVIEKGQTVTLRCDPISGHDNLYWYRRVMGKEIKFLLHFVKESKQDESGMPNNRFLAERTGGTYSTLKVQPAELEDSGVYFCASSGGVSYNEQFFGPGTRLTVL.

Points on this clone: One junction end does not reproduce the germline sequence, and a read error may be involved. The gene calls are TRBV6-6 and TRBJ1-1; TRBD1 is a possible D gene (6 bases). The CDR3 is made up of 12 amino acids. The germline V gene has CDR1 MNHNY and CDR2 SVGAGI (reference sequence). In DNA, the CDR3 is TGTGCCAGCAGCCGCGGGGACACCGAAGCTTTCTTT. Protein sequence: CASSRGDTEAFF.

This clone appeared a few times. Other DNA variants within this sample encode the same CDR3. This chain joins TRBV9 and TRBJ2-7; 11 bases are a match to TRBD1. The junction had 3 bases not matched to a gene; V was cut back by 3 bases and J by 4 bases. The CDR3 covers 14 residues. Germline V gives CDR1 SGDLS, CDR2 YYNGEE. The DNA for the CDR3 is TGTGCCAGCAGCGCCGGGACAGGGGGGTACGAGCAGTACTTC. Translation gives CASSAGTGGYEQYF. The entire variable domain, with the rest obtained from reference TRBV9 and TRBJ2-7, is as follows: DSGVTQTPKHLITATGQRVTLRCSPRSGDLSVYWYQQSLDQGLQFLIQYYNGEERAKGNILERFSAQQFPDLHSELNLSSLELGDSALYFCASSAGTGGYEQYFGPGTRLTVT.

This chain uses TRBV28 with TRBJ1-1; 10 nucleotides match TRBD1. Germline lookup yields CDR1 MDHEN and CDR2 SYDVKM. The V and J ends lost 6 bases and 2 bases, in that order; junction bases with no gene match: 0. The CDR3 sequence is 13 residues long. The CDR3 DNA reads TGTGCCAGCAGGACAGGGGGCAACACTGAAGCTTTCTTT. The encoded protein is CASRTGGNTEAFF.